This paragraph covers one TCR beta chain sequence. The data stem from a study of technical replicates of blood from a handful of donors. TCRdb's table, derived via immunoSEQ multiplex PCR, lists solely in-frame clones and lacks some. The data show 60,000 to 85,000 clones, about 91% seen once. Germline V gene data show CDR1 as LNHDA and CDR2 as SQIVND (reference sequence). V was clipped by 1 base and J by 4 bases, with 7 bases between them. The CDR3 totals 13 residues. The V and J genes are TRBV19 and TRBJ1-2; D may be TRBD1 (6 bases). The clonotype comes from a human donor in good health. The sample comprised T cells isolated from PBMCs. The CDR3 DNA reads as TGTGCCAGTAGTATAGGGACAGCCTATGGCTACACCTTC. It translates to CASSIGTAYGYTF.